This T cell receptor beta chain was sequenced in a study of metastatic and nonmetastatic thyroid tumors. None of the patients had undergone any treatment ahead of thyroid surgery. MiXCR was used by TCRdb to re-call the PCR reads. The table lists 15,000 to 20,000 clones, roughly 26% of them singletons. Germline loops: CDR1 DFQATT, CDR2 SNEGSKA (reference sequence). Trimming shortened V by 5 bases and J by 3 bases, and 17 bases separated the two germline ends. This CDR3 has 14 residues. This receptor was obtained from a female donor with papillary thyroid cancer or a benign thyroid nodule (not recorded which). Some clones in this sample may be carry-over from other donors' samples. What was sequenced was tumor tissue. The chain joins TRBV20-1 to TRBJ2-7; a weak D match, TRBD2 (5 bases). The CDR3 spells CSAGVVRVIYEQYF. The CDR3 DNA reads TGCAGTGCTGGGGTAGTGCGGGTCATCTACGAGCAGTACTTC.